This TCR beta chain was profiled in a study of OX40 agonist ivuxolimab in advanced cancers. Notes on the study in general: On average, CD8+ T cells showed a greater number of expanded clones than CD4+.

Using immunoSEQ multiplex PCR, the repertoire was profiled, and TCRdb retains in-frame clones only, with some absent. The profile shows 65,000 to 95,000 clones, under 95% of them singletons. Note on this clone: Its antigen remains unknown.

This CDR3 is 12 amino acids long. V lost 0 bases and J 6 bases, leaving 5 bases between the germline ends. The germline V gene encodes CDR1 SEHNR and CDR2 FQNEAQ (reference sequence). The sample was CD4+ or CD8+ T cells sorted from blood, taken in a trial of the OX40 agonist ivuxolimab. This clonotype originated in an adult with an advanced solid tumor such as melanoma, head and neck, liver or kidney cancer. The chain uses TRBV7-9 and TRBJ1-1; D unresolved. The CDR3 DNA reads TGTGCCAGCAGCTTAGCGGGCGCTGAAGCTTTCTTT. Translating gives CASSLAGAEAFF.